This passage covers 15 T cell receptor beta chains from one sample sequenced in a study of siplizumab effects on memory and regulatory T cells. Some clones are missing from TCRdb's copy, which holds only in-frame ones; the method was immunoSEQ multiplex PCR. Found here are around 100,000 clones, around 90% of them singletons; the top ten hold roughly 0.15%. Material for sequencing was CD4+ T cells sorted from blood. The receptors stem from a human donor in good health.

This clone has just one count. The chain recombines TRBV6-1 with TRBJ2-5; D tentatively reads TRBD1 or TRBD2 (5 bases each). The germline CDR1 and CDR2 sequences are MNHNS and SASEGT. The ends were cut back, 2 bases at V and 2 bases at J, with 9 bases in the middle. This CDR3 comprises 14 residues. CDR3 nucleotide sequence: TGTGCCAGCAGTGAAAGGGACCTGCAAGAGACCCAGTACTTC. Its protein product is CASSERDLQETQYF.

This clone was found once. The rearrangement joins TRBV6-4 to TRBJ1-1; D may be TRBD1 (6 bases). CDR1 is MRHNA, CDR2 SNTAGT, per germline. V lost 3 bases, J lost 8 bases, and 16 bases lay in between. The CDR3 runs to 14 residues. CDR3 sequence (DNA): TGTGCCAGCAGTGAAGAGACAGGATTGGGGGAAGCTTTCTTT. This translates into CASSEETGLGEAFF.

For the CDR3, the DNA is TGTGCCAGCAGCTTAGGACTGTTGAGCGGGGCGGAAGAGACCCAGTACTTC. This sequence encodes CASSLGLLSGAEETQYF. The V call is TRBV11-3, the J call TRBJ2-5, with 7 positions matching TRBD2. Germline CDR1 and CDR2: SGHNT and YENEEA. J was trimmed by 3 bases and V by 1 base; bases with no gene match: 11. The CDR3 is 17 amino acids.

This chain joins TRBV29-1 and TRBJ2-7, with D possibly being TRBD1 (6 bases). CDR1 is SQVTM and CDR2 is ANQGSEA in the germline V gene. Trimming removed 3 bases at V and 0 bases at J, with 18 bases between. CDR3 length: 16 amino acids. The chain's CDR3 is CSVDAPTGFPSYEQYF. CDR3 in DNA: TGCAGCGTTGATGCCCCGACAGGTTTCCCCTCCTACGAGCAGTACTTC.

This rearrangement joins TRBV6-1 to TRBJ1-5; tentative D call: TRBD1 (5 bases). The CDR3 loop spans 14 amino acids. Germline lookup yields CDR1 MNHNS and CDR2 SASEGT. V lost 2 bases to trimming and J lost 6 bases, with 11 bases between them. CDR3 DNA sequence: TGTGCCAGCAGTGAATCGGGGGGGATTCAGCCCCAGCATTTT. Its protein product is CASSESGGIQPQHF.

The rearrangement uses TRBV19 and TRBJ1-2; no firm D call. Deletions cut 7 bases from V and 4 bases from J, with 25 bases between. The CDR3 contains 17 residues. Germline V lookup: CDR1 LNHDA, CDR2 SQIVND (reference sequence). CDR3 coding DNA: TGTGCCAGTACCCCTGGCGAGTCGACACGGAAGGCCTATGGCTACACCTTC. Its translation: CASTPGESTRKAYGYTF.

This clone was observed a single time. The J gene is TRBJ2-7, the V gene TRBV19; a weak D match, TRBD2 (5 bases). In germline, CDR1 is LNHDA, CDR2 SQIVND (reference sequence). V gave up 3 bases and J gave up 2 bases, with 11 bases separating them. This CDR3 contains 14 residues. The DNA of the CDR3 is TGTGCCAGTAGTATTTCGGTGAGGGCCTACGAGCAGTACTTC. Translated, it gives CASSISVRAYEQYF.

The gene calls are TRBV5-1 and TRBJ1-2; the match to TRBD1 covers 7 bases. Germline CDR1 reads SGHRS; CDR2 reads YFSETQ. V lost 5 bases and J lost 6; bases outside the gene matches: 7. This CDR3 has 13 amino acids. The CDR3 nucleotides are TGCGCCAGCAGGTATACTACAGGGGATGGCTACACCTTC. It translates to CASRYTTGDGYTF. Combining the CDR3 with reference TRBV5-1 and TRBJ1-2 gives the whole variable domain KAGVTQTPRYLIKTRGQQVTLSCSPISGHRSVSWYQQTPGQGLQFLFEYFSETQRNKGNFPGRFSGRQFSNSRSEMNVSTLELGDSALYLCASRYTTGDGYTFGSGTRLTVV.

V and J are TRBV18 and TRBJ2-1; 7 positions agree with TRBD1. Germline CDR1 is KGHSH and CDR2 is LQKENI. This CDR3 is built from 14 residues. J gave up 8 bases and V 2 bases, and 6 bases lay outside the gene matches. DNA of the CDR3: TGTGCCAGCTCACCAGGGCAGGGGGTCGATGAGCAGTTCTTC. This encodes CASSPGQGVDEQFF.

The chain combines TRBV7-3 with TRBJ2-5, with 9 positions matching TRBD1. V lost 3 bases to trimming and J lost 4 bases; unmatched junction nucleotides: 3. Per germline, CDR1 SGHTA and CDR2 FQGTGA. CDR3 length: 14 amino acids. The CDR3 bases are TGTGCCAGCAGCTTGAGGACAGGGGCAGAGACCCAGTACTTC. Protein product: CASSLRTGAETQYF.

The rearrangement links TRBV11-2 to TRBJ1-5; D remains unclear. Germline-derived CDR1 and CDR2 are SGHAT and FQNNGV. The CDR3 is 15 amino acids. V dropped 1 base and J dropped 6 bases, with 13 bases sitting between them. CDR3 residues: CASSLGPLGRQPQHF. DNA for the CDR3: TGTGCCAGCAGCTTAGGGCCCCTCGGACGTCAGCCCCAGCATTTT.

This chain joins TRBV11-3 and TRBJ2-1, with D unresolved. V lost 5 bases and J lost 6, with 11 bases in between. Germline V lookup: CDR1 SGHNT, CDR2 YENEEA. The CDR3 has 13 amino acids. The CDR3 reads CASSLGPPNEQFF. The CDR3 nucleotides read TGTGCCAGCAGCCTAGGCCCTCCCAATGAGCAGTTCTTC.

This clone was seen just once. The gene calls are TRBV6-1 and TRBJ2-3, with a weak D call TRBD2 (6 bases). Germline CDR1 and CDR2: MNHNS and SASEGT. Deletions cut 1 base from V and 2 bases from J, with 10 bases between. CDR3 size: 15 residues. CDR3 residues: CASSEVWGVTDTQYF. The CDR3 DNA reads as TGTGCCAGCAGTGAAGTTTGGGGGGTCACAGATACGCAGTATTTT.

The rearrangement links TRBV10-3 to TRBJ1-2; D gene uncertain. Germline loops: CDR1 ENHRY, CDR2 SYGVKD. The CDR3 has 15 amino acids. Between the trimmed V and J ends, which lost 6 bases and 3 bases, there was a span of 17 bases. The CDR3 DNA is TGTGCCATCAGCCCTGTCGGTATAACAGACTATGGCTACACCTTC. Protein sequence: CAISPVGITDYGYTF.

The chain joins TRBV9 to TRBJ2-1, with a weak D call TRBD2 (5 bases). The CDR3 contains 15 residues. V dropped 1 base and J dropped 7 bases, with 15 bases sitting between them. The germline V gene has CDR1 SGDLS and CDR2 YYNGEE. The CDR3 nucleotides read TGTGCCAGCAGCGTAAAGTCGGCAGCGGAAAATGAGCAGTTCTTC. It is translated as CASSVKSAAENEQFF.